The clone carrying this T cell receptor (beta chain) was seen at least ten times. The antigen is unknown. TCRdb reprocessed the reads with MiXCR, giving one entry per CDR3 protein. The sample gives about 180,000 distinct CDR3 sequences, around 15% of which show up once; 20% to 30% is in the top ten. The sample originates from a study of T cell repertoires in cytomegalovirus infection. About the research overall: Indications came from public TCR beta signatures; they pointed to CMV infection and to a matching HLA type. General study points: Summed frequency of public TCR beta families distinguished CMV carriers with the relevant HLA. Dominating the ex vivo response were TCR beta clonotypes that were CMV-specific and HLA-C-restricted.

The CDR3 sequence is 17 residues long. V lost 3 bases, J lost 2 bases, and 14 bases lay in between. The germline CDR1 and CDR2 sequences are SGHTA and FQGNSA. V is TRBV7-2 and J is TRBJ2-6; D might be TRBD1 (7 bases). This receptor was obtained from a human donor in good health (CMV status not recorded). Some clones in this sample may be carry-over from other donors' samples. Sequenced sample: PBMCs. The CDR3 sequence is CASSFQGGGAGANVLTF. CDR3 DNA: TGTGCCAGCAGCTTCCAAGGAGGGGGCGCTGGGGCCAACGTCCTGACTTTC.